Below, one T cell receptor beta chain is given with its context. The data are from a study of cytomegalovirus exposure and HLA in healthy donors. In germline, CDR1 is KGHSH, CDR2 LQKENI. V was clipped by 8 bases and J by 4 bases, with 17 bases between them. The CDR3 loop spans 14 amino acids. Both 60 Vbeta primers and 13 Jbeta primers went into the PCR. Generated by immunoSEQ multiplex PCR, the TCRdb table keeps only in-frame clones and is missing some. The top ten hold 5.5% to 7% of the sample, which has 100,000 to 150,000 clones, roughly 77% seen once. The sequence was obtained from a woman in her 40s in good health and CMV-seropositive. The chain couples TRBV18 to TRBJ2-5; a weak D match, TRBD2 (6 bases). The sample taken for sequencing was PBMCs. The CDR3 reads CASTPGLKRETQYF. For the CDR3, the DNA is TGTGCCAGCACTCCGGGACTCAAGCGAGAGACCCAGTACTTC. Full variable domain (remainder filled in from reference TRBV18 and TRBJ2-5): NAGVMQNPRHLVRRRGQEARLRCSPMKGHSHVYWYRQLPEEGLKFMVYLQKENIIDESGMPKERFSAEFPKEGPSILRIQQVVRGDSAAYFCASTPGLKRETQYFGPGTRLLVL.